This TCR beta chain was sequenced during a study of cytomegalovirus exposure and HLA in healthy donors. This clone was detected only a few times. Its antigen remains unidentified. Vbeta (60) and Jbeta (13) primers were used in the PCR. Original processing notes: Approximately 72 million unique TCR beta chains, 9.5 million to 11 million of them shared, were counted by a later analysis. The method was immunoSEQ multiplex PCR; TCRdb's version includes in-frame clones alone and lacks a portion of them. The V and J calls and clone size are taken from that table; D and trimming were inferred from the DNA. The table records 150,000 to 200,000 clones, 60% to 75% of them present only once. Whole-study findings and limits: Some TCR beta chains (roughly 150 of them) were listed as cytomegalovirus-associated. In a later analysis, at a false discovery rate of 0.05, some 17,000 TCR beta sequences were associated with HLA alleles.

V gave up 5 bases and J gave up 4 bases, with 8 bases separating them. The CDR3 extends over 12 amino acids. CDR1 is SGHTA and CDR2 is FQGNSA in the germline V gene. J is TRBJ1-2 and V is TRBV7-2; D ambiguous. The clonotype was recovered from a woman aged 45 to 65 in good health and CMV-seropositive. The specimen was PBMCs. The CDR3 DNA is TGTGCCAGCAGCCCGCTCAGCTATGGCTACACCTTC. Amino acid sequence: CASSPLSYGYTF.